Listed below are T cell receptor beta chains from one sample, sequenced in a study of CD8+ T cells in alopecia areata. The repertoire was sequenced with immunoSEQ multiplex PCR; TCRdb's copy has only in-frame clones and lacks some. This table holds over 150,000 clones, roughly three fifths found once. The sequenced sample was CD8+ T cells sorted from blood. The source of these receptors is a human donor in good health. The CDR3 runs from the conserved cysteine through the conserved F or W. D genes are given only for firm matches. The size of a clone is reported for some rows only, either as once, few or many, or as a class for expanded clones.

size	D	J	V	DNA	CDR3
NA	NA	TRBJ1-3	TRBV29-1	TGCAGCGTTGAAGGGGACTCTGGAAACACCATATATTTT	CSVEGDSGNTIYF
NA	NA	TRBJ1-2	TRBV5-4	TGTGCCAGCAGCTTGATTACGGCCTCCTATGGCTACACCTTC	CASSLITASYGYTF
NA	NA	TRBJ2-5	TRBV9	TGTGCCAGCAGCGTAGGGGGAAGCGCCAAAGAGACCCAGTACTTC	CASSVGGSAKETQYF
NA	NA	TRBJ1-1	TRBV4-1	TGCGCCAGCAGTGATAAGGGTAACACTGAAGCTTTCTTT	CASSDKGNTEAFF
NA	NA	TRBJ2-5	TRBV2	TGTGCCAGCAGTGAAAGTCGGGTGGAGGAGACCCAGTACTTC	CASSESRVEETQYF
NA	NA	TRBJ1-2	TRBV29-1	TGCAGCGTTGAAGAGGATACGGGACAAAACTATGGCTACACCTTC	CSVEEDTGQNYGYTF
NA	NA	TRBJ2-7	TRBV27	TGTGCCAGCACCGCCCGTTTTCCTTCCTACGAGCAGTACTTC	CASTARFPSYEQYF
NA	NA	TRBJ2-3	TRBV7-8	TGTGCCAGCAGCTTAGGGGACCGCTACACAGATACGCAGTATTTT	CASSLGDRYTDTQYF
NA	NA	TRBJ1-2	TRBV20-1	TGCAGTGCCACCGGGTTATATGGCTACACCTTC	CSATGLYGYTF
NA	NA	TRBJ2-6	TRBV5-6	TGTGCCAGCAGCGGGGGGACGTCCTCTGGGGCCAACGTCCTGACTTTC	CASSGGTSSGANVLTF
NA	TRBD2	TRBJ2-1	TRBV4-2	TGTGCCAGCAGCCAAGAGGCGGGGGGCTCCTACAATGAGCAGTTCTTC	CASSQEAGGSYNEQFF
NA	TRBD2	TRBJ2-5	TRBV6-5	TGTGCCAGCAGGTTGAGCGGGGGGACTCAAGAGACCCAGTACTTC	CASRLSGGTQETQYF
NA	TRBD1	TRBJ2-1	TRBV27	TGTGCCAGCAGTTCGAGGACAGGGGGAGACAATGAGCAGTTCTTC	CASSSRTGGDNEQFF
few	NA	TRBJ1-1	TRBV6-5	TGTGCCAGCAGTTACGGACAGACTGAAGCTTTCTTT	CASSYGQTEAFF
NA	TRBD2	TRBJ2-7	TRBV7-9	TGTGCCAGCACCGCGGGGGGGAGCTACGAGCAGTACTTC	CASTAGGSYEQYF
NA	NA	TRBJ1-1	TRBV29-1	TGCAGCGTTGGGGATATCTTCACTGAAGCTTTCTTT	CSVGDIFTEAFF
NA	NA	TRBJ1-4	TRBV6-5	TGTGCCAGCAGTGAGACAGGAGAAAAACTGTTTTTT	CASSETGEKLFF
NA	NA	TRBJ2-1	TRBV7-8	TGTGCCAGCAGCCCCGGGGCTGCGGTTGGGCAGTTCTTC	CASSPGAAVGQFF
NA	TRBD1	TRBJ2-7	TRBV18	TGTGCCAGCTCTCCGGGACAGGGGACCCCCTACGAGCAGTACTTC	CASSPGQGTPYEQYF
NA	NA	TRBJ1-1	TRBV9	TGTGCCAGCAGCCCCCCACCGACAACTGAAGCTTTCTTT	CASSPPPTTEAFF
NA	NA	TRBJ1-1	TRBV15	TGTGCCACCAGCAGAGATAGAGGGATGAACACTGAAGCTTTCTTT	CATSRDRGMNTEAFF
NA	NA	TRBJ2-7	TRBV4-2	TGTGCCAGCAGCCAAGAGGATCAGGGGAGCTCCTACGAGCAGTACTTC	CASSQEDQGSSYEQYF